This record looks at one T cell receptor (beta chain) sequence and its context. Its target is unknown. The CDR3 spans 16 residues. Germline trimming cut 1 base from V and 1 base from J; bases unmatched to any gene: 3. Germline CDR1 and CDR2: MGHRA and YSYEKL. The sample originates from a study of CD8+ T cells in alopecia areata. Study context: Using the percentage of affected scalp area, treated patients' severity was scored.

The treatment denotes: oral pan-JAK inhibitor, 5-10 mg twice daily. CD4+ and CD8+ T cells were sorted from PBMCs stained for CD3, CD4 and CD8. Sequencing used cDNA as its template, made by extracting RNA and reverse transcribing it. Repertoires were generated with immunoSEQ multiplex PCR, while TCRdb's copy carries only in-frame clones and drops some. This table holds around 190,000 clones, 64% found once. Whole-study findings and limits: Sequenced scalp T cells also include alphabeta T cells resident in normal skin. Compared with normal scalp, lesional scalp had higher clonality and more expanded CD8+ clones.

The sequenced sample was CD4+ T cells sorted from blood, obtained at week 4, from a patient treated with tofacitinib. This TCR was recovered from a human donor with alopecia areata. The genes are TRBV4-1 and TRBJ2-3; 9 nucleotides align to TRBD2. CDR3 protein: CASSQGPSGGTDTQYF. Written as DNA, the CDR3 is TGCGCCAGCAGCCAAGGGCCTAGCGGGGGCACAGATACGCAGTATTTT.